These 6 T cell receptor beta chains originate from one sample sequenced in a study of T-cell reconstitution after alpha-beta-depleted transplantation in children. TCRbeta library construction was performed incorporating unique molecular identifiers. TCRdb passed the PCR reads through MiXCR, listing each CDR3 protein once. The sample carries about 420,000 distinct CDR3 sequences, 11% recorded once. Sequences were derived from PBMCs from the stem cell graft donor, sampled from the stem cell graft. These receptor sequences come from a human donor who donated a stem cell graft to a child with acute myeloid leukemia.

A few counts support this clonotype. V and J are TRBV10-1 and TRBJ2-3, with 7 bases that match TRBD2. Germline V CDR1 and CDR2: WNHNN, SYGVQD (reference sequence). This CDR3 has 17 residues. V shed 4 bases, J shed 0 bases, and the junction held 10 bases outside the gene matches. CDR3 region: CASSGPGWGLSTDTQYF. For the CDR3, the DNA is TGCGCCAGCAGTGGCCCAGGTTGGGGACTAAGCACAGATACGCAGTATTTT.

The V and J genes are TRBV20-1 and TRBJ2-3; the D gene is possibly TRBD2 (6 bases). Per germline, CDR1 DFQATT and CDR2 SNEGSKA (reference sequence). The CDR3 loop spans 16 amino acids. V was cut by 5 bases and J by 5 bases, with 23 bases left in between. The CDR3 protein is CSAFPLAPSGRDTQYF. The CDR3 DNA is TGCAGTGCTTTTCCGCTAGCGCCATCGGGGCGAGATACGCAGTATTTT.

This clonotype was counted a few times. This rearrangement joins TRBV5-1 to TRBJ2-4; 10 bases map to TRBD1. The CDR3 runs 17 residues. Germline loops: CDR1 SGHRS, CDR2 YFSETQ. Trimming at V came to 3 bases and at J to 0 bases, leaving 6 bases not matched to a gene. The CDR3 is CASSSGTGALAKNIQYF. The CDR3 DNA sequence: TGCGCCAGCAGCTCAGGGACAGGGGCTCTAGCCAAAAACATTCAGTACTTC. The variable domain in full, with the rest retrieved from reference TRBV5-1 and TRBJ2-4, is KAGVTQTPRYLIKTRGQQVTLSCSPISGHRSVSWYQQTPGQGLQFLFEYFSETQRNKGNFPGRFSGRQFSNSRSEMNVSTLELGDSALYLCASSSGTGALAKNIQYFGAGTRLSVL.

This clonotype was detected only a few times. This chain connects TRBV5-1 to TRBJ2-1; D call uncertain. CDR1 is SGHRS and CDR2 is YFSETQ in the germline V gene. The V end lost 4 bases, the J end lost 4 bases, and 9 bases lay between the germline ends. This CDR3 region has 13 residues. The CDR3 spells CASSEWQYNEQFF. DNA of the CDR3: TGCGCCAGCAGCGAGTGGCAGTACAATGAGCAGTTCTTC. The entire variable domain, with the rest obtained from reference TRBV5-1 and TRBJ2-1, is as follows: KAGVTQTPRYLIKTRGQQVTLSCSPISGHRSVSWYQQTPGQGLQFLFEYFSETQRNKGNFPGRFSGRQFSNSRSEMNVSTLELGDSALYLCASSEWQYNEQFFGPGTRLTVL.

The chain joins TRBV10-3 to TRBJ1-2; weak D call: TRBD1 (5 bases). Germline CDR1 reads ENHRY; CDR2 reads SYGVKD. V lost 8 bases and J 2 bases, leaving 18 bases between the germline ends. The CDR3 has 15 amino acids. The CDR3 sequence: CAIDPTGRGNYGYTF. CDR3 nucleotide sequence: TGTGCCATCGACCCCACAGGAAGAGGGAACTATGGCTACACCTTC.

The chain recombines TRBV20-1 with TRBJ2-1, with TRBD2 matching 9 bases. Unmatched junction bases numbered 12, after V lost 3 bases and J lost 9 bases. The germline V gene encodes CDR1 DFQATT and CDR2 SNEGSKA (reference sequence). The CDR3 totals 15 residues. Here the CDR3 reads CSASGVLRGGSEQFF. In nucleotides, the CDR3 is TGCAGTGCTAGCGGGGTCTTGCGGGGGGGCAGTGAGCAGTTCTTC.